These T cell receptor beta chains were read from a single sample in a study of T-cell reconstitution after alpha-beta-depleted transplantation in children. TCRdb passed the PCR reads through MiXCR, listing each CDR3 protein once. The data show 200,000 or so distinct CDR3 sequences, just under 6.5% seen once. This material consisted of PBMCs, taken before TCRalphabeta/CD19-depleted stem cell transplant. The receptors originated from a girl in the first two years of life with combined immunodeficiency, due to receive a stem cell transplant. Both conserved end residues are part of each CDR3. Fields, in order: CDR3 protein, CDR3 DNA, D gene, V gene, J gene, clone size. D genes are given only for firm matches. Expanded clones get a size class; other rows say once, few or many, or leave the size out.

CASSYLPRDRGAYEQYF,TGTGCCAGCAGTTACCTACCAAGGGACAGAGGGGCCTACGAGCAGTACTTC,TRBD1,TRBV6-2/TRBV6-3,TRBJ2-7,many
CASSLAGTSGANNEQFF,TGTGCCAGCAGCTTAGCAGGGACTAGCGGGGCAAACAATGAGCAGTTCTTC,TRBD2,TRBV7-8,TRBJ2-1,.
CASSPQHGELEQYF,TGCGCCAGCAGCCCACAGCACGGGGAACTCGAGCAGTACTTC,.,TRBV4-1,TRBJ2-7,many
CASSREGNTGELFF,TGTGCCAGCAGCCGGGAGGGGAACACCGGGGAGCTGTTTTTT,TRBD2,TRBV2,TRBJ2-2,.
CASGLQGTSQETQYF,TGTGCCAGCGGGTTACAAGGGACTAGTCAAGAGACCCAGTACTTC,TRBD2,TRBV6-2/TRBV6-3,TRBJ2-5,many
CASSVGTSGNTIYF,TGCGCCAGCAGCGTCGGGACCTCTGGAAACACCATATATTTT,.,TRBV5-1,TRBJ1-3,many
CASSLYVPSEAFF,TGTGCCAGCAGTTTATACGTGCCGTCTGAAGCTTTCTTT,.,TRBV12-3/TRBV12-4,TRBJ1-1,many
CASSKGLYPYNEQFF,TGTGCCAGCAGTAAAGGACTCTACCCATACAATGAGCAGTTCTTC,.,TRBV27,TRBJ2-1,many
CASSYQGNNEKLFF,TGTGCCAGCAGTTACCAGGGAAATAATGAAAAACTGTTTTTT,.,TRBV28,TRBJ1-4,many
CASCSDRGPLKGGFDEQFF,TGTGCCAGCTGTTCGGACAGGGGGCCTCTTAAGGGAGGGTTCGATGAGCAGTTCTTC,TRBD1,TRBV12-3/TRBV12-4,TRBJ2-1,many
CASSSDRVNEQFF,TGTGCCAGCAGCTCCGACAGGGTTAATGAGCAGTTCTTC,TRBD1,TRBV7-3,TRBJ2-1,many
CASSESGSVHYEQFF,TGTGCCAGCAGTGAAAGCGGGAGCGTCCATTATGAGCAGTTCTTC,TRBD2,TRBV6-1,TRBJ2-1,many
CASNGTGGNTEAFF,TGTGCCAGCAATGGGACAGGGGGGAACACTGAAGCTTTCTTT,.,TRBV21-1,TRBJ1-1,few
CASSLVGPNTEAFF,TGTGCCAGCAGCTTGGTAGGCCCTAACACTGAAGCTTTCTTT,.,TRBV5-5,TRBJ1-1,many
CAPRGASPLHF,TGCGCCCCCAGGGGGGCTTCACCCCTCCACTTT,TRBD1,TRBV5-1,TRBJ1-6,many
CASRLGTGGVSAFF,TGTGCCAGCAGACTAGGGACAGGGGGCGTCTCAGCTTTCTTT,TRBD1,TRBV25-1,TRBJ1-1,many
CASSLYPRDLNTGELFF,TGCGCCAGCAGCTTGTATCCCCGGGACTTAAACACCGGGGAGCTGTTTTTT,.,TRBV5-1,TRBJ2-2,many
CSVRTPGQTQYF,TGCAGCGTGCGGACCCCTGGCCAGACCCAGTACTTC,.,TRBV29-1,TRBJ2-5,.
CASSLGNREATEAFF,TGTGCCAGCAGCTTAGGAAACAGGGAGGCCACTGAAGCTTTCTTT,.,TRBV13,TRBJ1-1,many
CATSEQGTDTQYF,TGTGCCACCAGTGAGCAGGGTACAGATACGCAGTATTTT,.,TRBV24-1,TRBJ2-3,many
CASSQIRDWRYEQYF,TGCGCCAGCAGCCAAATCCGGGACTGGAGATACGAGCAGTACTTC,.,TRBV4-1,TRBJ2-7,many
CASSQGGGQKKMTQYF,TGCGCCAGCAGCCAAGGGGGAGGACAGAAGAAGATGACCCAGTACTTC,.,TRBV4-1,TRBJ2-5,many
CASGPGLAGGEQYF,TGTGCCAGCGGACCGGGACTAGCGGGAGGCGAGCAGTACTTC,TRBD2,TRBV28,TRBJ2-7,many
CASSYALAGVNTGELFF,TGTGCCAGCAGTTACGCGCTAGCGGGGGTAAACACCGGGGAGCTGTTTTTT,TRBD2,TRBV6-2/TRBV6-3,TRBJ2-2,many
CASSLSPSHEQYF,TGTGCCAGCAGTTTATCCCCATCCCACGAGCAGTACTTC,.,TRBV28,TRBJ2-7,many
CSVELGLEKAYEQYF,TGCAGCGTTGAATTAGGACTAGAAAAGGCTTACGAGCAGTACTTC,TRBD2,TRBV29-1,TRBJ2-7,many
CASSIPRGGQGETQYF,TGTGCCAGTAGTATACCCCGCGGGGGGCAAGGAGAGACCCAGTACTTC,TRBD2,TRBV19,TRBJ2-5,few
CASSQGGQTDTQYF,TGTGCCAGCAGCCAGGGGGGACAGACAGATACGCAGTATTTT,.,TRBV4-2,TRBJ2-3,many
CSVERFTGELFF,TGCAGCGTCGAGCGTTTCACCGGGGAGCTGTTTTTT,.,TRBV29-1,TRBJ2-2,many
CASSLREGGEQFF,TGTGCCAGCAGTTTGCGGGAGGGCGGTGAGCAGTTCTTC,TRBD2,TRBV12-3/TRBV12-4,TRBJ2-1,many
CASTSSQGSTDTQYF,TGTGCCAGCACTTCCTCGCAGGGTTCCACAGATACGCAGTATTTT,.,TRBV7-8,TRBJ2-3,many
CASSHYRGYEQYF,TGTGCCAGCAGCCATTACAGGGGATACGAGCAGTACTTC,TRBD1,TRBV3-1,TRBJ2-7,many
CASSRQGQPQHF,TGTGCCAGCAGCCGACAGGGTCAGCCCCAGCATTTT,TRBD1,TRBV7-3,TRBJ1-5,.
CASSLIRGQNQETQYF,TGTGCCAGCAGTTTAATAAGGGGGCAGAACCAAGAGACCCAGTACTTC,TRBD1,TRBV12-3/TRBV12-4,TRBJ2-5,many
CASSHGSGRASNEQFF,TGCGCCAGCAGCCACGGAAGCGGGAGGGCCAGCAATGAGCAGTTCTTC,TRBD2,TRBV4-3,TRBJ2-1,.
CSVEGGQGLNYGYTF,TGCAGCGTTGAAGGGGGACAGGGATTAAACTATGGCTACACCTTC,TRBD1,TRBV29-1,TRBJ1-2,.
CASSEQGASYEQYF,TGTGCCAGCAGCGAGCAGGGGGCCTCCTACGAGCAGTACTTC,TRBD1,TRBV7-3,TRBJ2-7,many
CASSKVTGVSPLHF,TGTGCCAGCAGCAAAGTCACAGGGGTTTCACCCCTCCACTTT,.,TRBV21-1,TRBJ1-6,many
CASLKEGYNEKLFF,TGCGCCAGCCTAAAGGAAGGGTATAATGAAAAACTGTTTTTT,.,TRBV4-1,TRBJ1-4,.
CASSLVVAYEQYF,TGTGCCAGCAGCTTGGTTGTCGCCTACGAGCAGTACTTC,.,TRBV5-5,TRBJ2-7,many
CASSLWAVRAETQYF,TGTGCCAGCAGCCTTTGGGCGGTCCGGGCTGAGACCCAGTACTTC,.,TRBV7-2,TRBJ2-5,few
CASSPGAEQYF,TGTGCCAGCAGTCCAGGGGCCGAGCAGTACTTC,.,TRBV12-3/TRBV12-4,TRBJ2-7,many
CASSRIADLGELFF,TGTGCCAGCAGCCGCATAGCCGACCTCGGGGAGCTGTTTTTT,.,TRBV7-8,TRBJ2-2,many
CASSLARDGQGGYSNQPQHF,TGTGCCAGCAGCTTAGCGCGCGACGGACAGGGAGGTTATAGCAATCAGCCCCAGCATTTT,TRBD1,TRBV7-8,TRBJ1-5,.
CSVVSAGTSGHLVETQYF,TGCAGCGTTGTTTCGGCTGGGACTAGCGGACACCTTGTGGAGACCCAGTACTTC,TRBD2,TRBV29-1,TRBJ2-5,many
CASSGTSTDTQYF,TGTGCCAGCAGTGGAACTAGCACAGATACGCAGTATTTT,.,TRBV25-1,TRBJ2-3,many
CASSAPGRLGDNEQFF,TGTGCCAGCAGCGCCCCGGGACGACTGGGAGACAATGAGCAGTTCTTC,.,TRBV9,TRBJ2-1,many
CSVERWQGAGNTEAFF,TGCAGCGTTGAACGGTGGCAGGGGGCAGGGAACACTGAAGCTTTCTTT,TRBD1,TRBV29-1,TRBJ1-1,.
CASSARTGEYEQYF,TGTGCCAGCAGTGCAAGGACAGGGGAATACGAGCAGTACTTC,TRBD1,TRBV2,TRBJ2-7,few
CSARAGTGGYEQYF,TGCAGTGCTAGAGCGGGGACAGGAGGCTACGAGCAGTACTTC,TRBD1,TRBV20-1,TRBJ2-7,many